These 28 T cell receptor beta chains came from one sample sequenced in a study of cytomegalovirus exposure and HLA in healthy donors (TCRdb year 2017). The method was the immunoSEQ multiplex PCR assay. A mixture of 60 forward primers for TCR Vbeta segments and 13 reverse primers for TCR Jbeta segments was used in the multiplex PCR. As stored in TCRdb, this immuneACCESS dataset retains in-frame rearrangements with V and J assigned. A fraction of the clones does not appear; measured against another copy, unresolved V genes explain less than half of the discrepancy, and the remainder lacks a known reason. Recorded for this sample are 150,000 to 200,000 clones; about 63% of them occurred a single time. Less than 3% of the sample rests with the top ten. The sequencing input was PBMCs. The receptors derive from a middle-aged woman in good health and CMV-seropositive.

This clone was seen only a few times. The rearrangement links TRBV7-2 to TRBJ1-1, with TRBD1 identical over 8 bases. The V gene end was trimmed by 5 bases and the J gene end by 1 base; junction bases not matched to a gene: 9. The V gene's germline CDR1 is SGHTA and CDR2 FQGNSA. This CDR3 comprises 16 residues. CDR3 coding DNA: TGTGCCAGCAGCAGCAACAGGGGGGTAGGGAACACTGAAGCTTTCTTT. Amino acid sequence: CASSSNRGVGNTEAFF.

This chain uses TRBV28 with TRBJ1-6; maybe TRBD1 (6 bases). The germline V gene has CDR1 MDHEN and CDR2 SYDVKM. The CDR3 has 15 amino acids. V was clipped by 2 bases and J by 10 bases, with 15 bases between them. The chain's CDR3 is CASSLIGAGASPLHF. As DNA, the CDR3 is TGTGCCAGCAGTTTAATAGGGGCAGGGGCATCACCCCTCCACTTT.

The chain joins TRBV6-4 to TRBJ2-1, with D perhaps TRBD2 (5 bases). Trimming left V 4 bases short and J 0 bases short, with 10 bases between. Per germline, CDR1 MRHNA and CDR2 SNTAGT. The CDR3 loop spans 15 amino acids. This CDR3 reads CASSVGISSYNEQFF. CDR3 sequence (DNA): TGTGCCAGCAGTGTCGGGATTAGCTCCTACAATGAGCAGTTCTTC.

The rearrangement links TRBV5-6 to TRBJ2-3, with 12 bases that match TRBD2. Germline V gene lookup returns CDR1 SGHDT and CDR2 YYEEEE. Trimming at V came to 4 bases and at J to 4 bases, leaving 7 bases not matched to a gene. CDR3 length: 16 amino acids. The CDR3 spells CASSRTLAGGSDTQYF. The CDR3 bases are TGTGCCAGCAGCCGTACACTAGCGGGGGGCTCAGATACGCAGTATTTT.

CDR3 amino acids: CASSPGFEESFGKLFF. In DNA form, the CDR3 reads TGTGCCAGCAGTCCGGGGTTCGAGGAAAGTTTTGGAAAACTGTTTTTT. The chain employs TRBV28 and TRBJ1-4; no firm D call. The germline V gene encodes CDR1 MDHEN and CDR2 SYDVKM. Deletions cut 5 bases from V and 10 bases from J, with 23 bases between. This CDR3 spans 16 amino acids.

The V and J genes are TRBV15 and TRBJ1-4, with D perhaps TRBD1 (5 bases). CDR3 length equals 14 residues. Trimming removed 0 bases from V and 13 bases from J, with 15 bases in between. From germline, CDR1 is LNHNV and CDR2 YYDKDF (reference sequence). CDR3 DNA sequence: TGTGCCACCAGCAGAGATCCCAACCAGGGCCCACTGTTTTTT. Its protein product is CATSRDPNQGPLFF.

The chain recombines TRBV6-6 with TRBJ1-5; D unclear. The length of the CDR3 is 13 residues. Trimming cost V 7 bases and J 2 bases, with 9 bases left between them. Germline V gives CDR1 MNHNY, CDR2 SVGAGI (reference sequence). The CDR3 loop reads CASNRPGNQPQHF. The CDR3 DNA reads TGTGCCAGCAACAGACCGGGCAATCAGCCCCAGCATTTT.

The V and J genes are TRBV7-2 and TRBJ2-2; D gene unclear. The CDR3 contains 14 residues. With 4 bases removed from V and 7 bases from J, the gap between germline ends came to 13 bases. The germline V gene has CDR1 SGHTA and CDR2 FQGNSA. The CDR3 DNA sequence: TGTGCCAGCAGCTCCGACTCCCTGGGCGGGGAGCTGTTTTTT. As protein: CASSSDSLGGELFF. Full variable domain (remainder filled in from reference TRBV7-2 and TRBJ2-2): GAGVSQSPSNKVTEKGKDVELRCDPISGHTALYWYRQSLGQGLEFLIYFQGNSAPDKSGLPSDRFSAERTGGSVSTLTIQRTQQEDSAVYLCASSSDSLGGELFFGEGSRLTVL.

CDR3 DNA sequence: TGTGCCAGCAGCTTAGTAGCGGTGGAGCAGTTCTTC. Protein product: CASSLVAVEQFF. The genes are TRBV7-2 and TRBJ2-1; D might be TRBD2 (6 bases). CDR1 SGHTA and CDR2 FQGNSA come from the germline V gene. Trimming removed 1 base from V and 10 bases from J, with 8 bases in between. The CDR3 is made up of 12 amino acids.

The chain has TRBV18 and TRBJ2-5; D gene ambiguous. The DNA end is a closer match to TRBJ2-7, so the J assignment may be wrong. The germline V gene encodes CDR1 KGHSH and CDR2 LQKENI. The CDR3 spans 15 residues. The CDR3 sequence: CASSPRSSQPYEQYF. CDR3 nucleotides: TGTGCCAGCTCACCGAGATCGTCACAGCCCTACGAGCAGTACTTC.

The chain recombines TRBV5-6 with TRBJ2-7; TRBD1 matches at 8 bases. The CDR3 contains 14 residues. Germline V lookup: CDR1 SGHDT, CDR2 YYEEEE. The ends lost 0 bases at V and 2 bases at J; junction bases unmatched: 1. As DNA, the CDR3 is TGTGCCAGCAGCTTGGTGGGACAGGCCTACGAGCAGTACTTC. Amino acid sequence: CASSLVGQAYEQYF.

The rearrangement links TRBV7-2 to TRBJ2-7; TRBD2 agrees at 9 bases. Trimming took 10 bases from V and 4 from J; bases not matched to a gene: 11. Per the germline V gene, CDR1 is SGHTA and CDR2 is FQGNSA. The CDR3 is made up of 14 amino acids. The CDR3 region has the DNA TGTGCCATCCTGCCCGGACTAGCGTTTTACGAGCAGTACTTC. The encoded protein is CAILPGLAFYEQYF.

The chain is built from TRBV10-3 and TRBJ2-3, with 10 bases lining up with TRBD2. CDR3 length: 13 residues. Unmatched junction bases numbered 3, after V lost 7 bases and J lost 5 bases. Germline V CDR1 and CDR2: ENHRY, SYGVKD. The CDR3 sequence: CAIKLAGLDTQYF. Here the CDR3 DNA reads TGTGCCATCAAACTAGCGGGGCTAGATACGCAGTATTTT.

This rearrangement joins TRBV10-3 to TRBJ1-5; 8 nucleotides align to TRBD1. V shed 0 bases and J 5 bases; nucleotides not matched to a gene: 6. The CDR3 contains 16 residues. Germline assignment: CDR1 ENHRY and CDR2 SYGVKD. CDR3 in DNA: TGTGCCATCAGTGAGTCGATTTCAGGGGGCGATCAGCCCCAGCATTTT. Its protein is CAISESISGGDQPQHF.

The CDR3: CASSEYQGGEPYF. The CDR3, as DNA: TGTGCCAGCAGTGAATACCAGGGGGGCGAACCGTACTTC. The genes are TRBV25-1 and TRBJ2-7; D possibly corresponds to TRBD1 (7 bases). V was cut by 0 bases and J by 12 bases, with 15 bases left in between. CDR3 length: 13 amino acids. Germline CDR1 MGHDK, CDR2 SYGVNS.

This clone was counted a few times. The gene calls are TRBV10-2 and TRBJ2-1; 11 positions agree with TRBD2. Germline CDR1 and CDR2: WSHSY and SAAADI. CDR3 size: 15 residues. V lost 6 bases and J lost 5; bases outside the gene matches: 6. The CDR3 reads CASSPPGLADNEQFF. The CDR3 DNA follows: TGCGCCAGCAGCCCACCGGGACTAGCGGACAATGAGCAGTTCTTC.

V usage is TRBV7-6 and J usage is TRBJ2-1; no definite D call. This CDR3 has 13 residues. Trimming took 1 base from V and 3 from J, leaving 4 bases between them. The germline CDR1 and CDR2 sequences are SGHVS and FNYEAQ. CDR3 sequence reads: CASSLGSYNEQFF. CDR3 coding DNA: TGTGCCAGCAGCTTAGGCAGCTACAATGAGCAGTTCTTC.

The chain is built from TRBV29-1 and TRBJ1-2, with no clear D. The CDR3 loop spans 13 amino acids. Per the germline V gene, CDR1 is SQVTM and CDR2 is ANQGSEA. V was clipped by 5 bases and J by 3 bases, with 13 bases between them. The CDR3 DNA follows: TGCAGCGTTCAGAGGGAGGTGTACTATGGCTACACCTTC. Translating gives CSVQREVYYGYTF.

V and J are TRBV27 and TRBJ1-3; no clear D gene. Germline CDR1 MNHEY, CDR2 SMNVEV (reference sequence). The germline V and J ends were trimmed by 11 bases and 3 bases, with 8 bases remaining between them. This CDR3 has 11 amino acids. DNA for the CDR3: TGTGCCGTACAAGATGGAAACACCATATATTTT. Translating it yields CAVQDGNTIYF.

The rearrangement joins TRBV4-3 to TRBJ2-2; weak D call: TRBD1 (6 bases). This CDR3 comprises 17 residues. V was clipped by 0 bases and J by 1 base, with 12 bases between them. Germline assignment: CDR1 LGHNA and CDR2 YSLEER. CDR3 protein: CASSQDFSGVNTGELFF. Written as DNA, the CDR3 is TGCGCCAGCAGCCAAGATTTCTCAGGGGTGAACACCGGGGAGCTGTTTTTT.

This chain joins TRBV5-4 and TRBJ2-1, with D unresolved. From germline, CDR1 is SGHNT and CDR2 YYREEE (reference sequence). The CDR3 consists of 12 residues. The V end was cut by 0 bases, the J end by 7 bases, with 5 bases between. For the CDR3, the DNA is TGTGCCAGCAGCTTGGGCGTTAATGAGCAGTTCTTC. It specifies CASSLGVNEQFF.

CDR3: CASSLGLPEQFF. The CDR3 bases are TGTGCCAGCAGCCTAGGACTTCCTGAGCAGTTCTTC. The chain is built from TRBV7-8 and TRBJ2-1; D possibly corresponds to TRBD2 (5 bases). Per germline, CDR1 SGHVS and CDR2 FQNEAQ. V was cut by 5 bases and J by 9 bases, with 11 bases left in between. The CDR3 runs 12 residues.

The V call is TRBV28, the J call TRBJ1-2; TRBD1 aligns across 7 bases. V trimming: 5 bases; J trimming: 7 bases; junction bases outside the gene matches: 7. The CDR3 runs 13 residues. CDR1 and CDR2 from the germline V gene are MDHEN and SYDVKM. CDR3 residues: CASSRQGYGGYTF. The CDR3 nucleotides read TGTGCCAGCAGTCGACAGGGTTACGGTGGCTACACCTTC.

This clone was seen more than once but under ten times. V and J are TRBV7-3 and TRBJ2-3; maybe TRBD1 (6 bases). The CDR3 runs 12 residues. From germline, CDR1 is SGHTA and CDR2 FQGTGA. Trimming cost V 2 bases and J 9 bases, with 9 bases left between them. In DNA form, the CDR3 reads TGTGCCAGCAGCTTAGCTCAGGGGACGCAGTATTTT. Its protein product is CASSLAQGTQYF.

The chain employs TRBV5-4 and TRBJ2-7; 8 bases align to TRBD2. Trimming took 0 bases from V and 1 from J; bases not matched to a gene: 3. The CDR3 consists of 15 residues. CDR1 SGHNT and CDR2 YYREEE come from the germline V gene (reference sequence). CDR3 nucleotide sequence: TGTGCCAGCAGCTTGGGGCAGCGGGGGTCCTACGAGCAGTACTTC. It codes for CASSLGQRGSYEQYF.

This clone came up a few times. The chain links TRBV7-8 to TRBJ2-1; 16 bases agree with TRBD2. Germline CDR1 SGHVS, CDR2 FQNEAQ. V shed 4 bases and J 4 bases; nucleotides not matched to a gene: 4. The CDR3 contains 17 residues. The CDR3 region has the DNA TGTGCCAGCAGCTCCGGGACTAGCGGGGGGGCGTACAATGAGCAGTTCTTC. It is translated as CASSSGTSGGAYNEQFF.

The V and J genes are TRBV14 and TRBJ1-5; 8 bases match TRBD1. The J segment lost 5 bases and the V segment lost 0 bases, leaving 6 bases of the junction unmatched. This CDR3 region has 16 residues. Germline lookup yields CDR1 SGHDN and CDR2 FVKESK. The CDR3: CASSQDQDRVDQPQHF. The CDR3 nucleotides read TGTGCCAGCAGCCAAGATCAGGACAGGGTTGATCAGCCCCAGCATTTT.

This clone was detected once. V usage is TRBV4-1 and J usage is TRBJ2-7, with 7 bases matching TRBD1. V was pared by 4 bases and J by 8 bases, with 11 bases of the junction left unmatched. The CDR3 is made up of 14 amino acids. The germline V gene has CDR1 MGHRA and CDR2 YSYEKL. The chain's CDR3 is CASSPLGGPYQQYF. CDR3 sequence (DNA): TGCGCCAGCAGCCCCTTAGGGGGCCCGTACCAGCAGTACTTC.